The text below deals with one T cell receptor (beta chain). As yet, its antigen is unknown. A much larger clone sits a single nucleotide away, making a read error possible. Trimming shortened V by 2 bases and J by 10 bases, and 20 bases separated the two germline ends. Per the germline V gene, CDR1 is SQVTM and CDR2 is ANQGSEA. This CDR3 spans 15 amino acids. Naive CD8 T cells, phenotype CD8+CD4-CCR7+CD45RA+, were sorted. Previously published methods and listed TCR primers were used for the bulk TCR libraries. Using its own MiXCR run on the PCR reads, TCRdb lists one record per CDR3 protein. The sample records around 480,000 distinct CDR3 sequences, roughly 25% being singletons. The data were obtained in a study of molecular identifiers for immune sequencing clone quantification. Study-wide findings and caveats: Clones with over 20 RNA copies captured over 99% of effector molecules but under 1% of naive ones.

Source material: naive CD8+ T cells from blood, with Jurkat cell RNA spiked in. Indicated subset: FACS-sorted CD8+CD4-CCR7+CD45RA+ naive T cells. This chain joins TRBV29-1 and TRBJ2-2; D may match TRBD1 or TRBD2 (5 bases each). The sequence was collected from a human donor in good health. Some libraries in this study had Jurkat cell RNA spiked in. CDR3 sequence (DNA): TGCAGCGTTGAAATGGGGCAGGGACGAATCGAGGAGCTGTTTTTT. Translated, it gives CSVEMGQGRIEELFF.